A single TCR beta chain is shown here with its context. Its antigen is unknown. No base quality information exists; no much larger clone differs at one position. Its CDR3 holds 14 amino acids, cysteine through phenylalanine. Solely the CDR3 DNA is kept, with 42 bases framed from the first base. V and J are trimmed by 6 bases and 2 bases, and the gene matches miss 4 bases of the junction. From the germline V gene, CDR1 is SQVTM and CDR2 is ANQGSEA. The TCR beta CDR3 regions were amplified from the RNA transcripts. The TCR CDR3 was subjected to a first round of RT-PCR using the HTBI primer set and the Qiagen OneStep RT-PCR kit. A second multiplex PCR round built the libraries, followed by size selection and purification. Libraries were sequenced paired-end with 100 bp reads on an Illumina HiSeq2000. As for the original processing: SOAPnuke was used to process the raw data, with reads discarded if the reads contained adapters or uncalled bases, had a mean Phred below 15, or lacked an exact constant-primer or identifier match. COPE v1.2.5 was used to merge the high-quality paired reads, and each unique nucleotide sequence was defined as a clonotype. Clonotypes were aligned to IMGT TRBV, TRBD and TRBJ reference segments using MiTCR v1.1. Only V-J combinations with frequency above 0.0001, covering approximately 99% of repertoires, were analysed. The TCS score was defined as the ratio of F50 (clonal expansion) to E x V (chaos), calculated using BLOSUM62-based TCRdist between CDR3 peptides within each V-J. Welch's t-statistics and random forest reduced 514 V-J features to around 14, which were used in a naive Bayes classifier (R e1071). TCRdb applied fastp at Q25 and MiXCR to the public reads, then kept only in-frame beta chains. Merged by CDR3 protein, the rows form single entries marked with the most common genes and DNA. The authors' filters were not applied to this entry. The sample includes hundreds of thousands of distinct CDR3 sequences, with roughly 15% observed a single time. The ten largest make up approximately 20% of the sample.

In the ophthalmopathy patients, disease was moderately to severely active, with a Clinical Activity Score of 3 or more, a NOSPECS grade of 4 or more, and a duration of less than 3 months. Exclusion was applied to patients with uncontrolled infections, other autoimmune diseases, pregnancy or lactation. Diagnoses were based on clinical symptoms, serum thyroxine and TRAb, thyroid ultrasound and orbital computed tomography. Ficoll-Paque density gradient centrifugation was used to isolate PBMCs from 10 ml of fresh peripheral blood. Total RNA was extracted using Trizol reagent, and RNA quality was assessed on an Agilent 2100 Bioanalyzer. This sample is drawn from a study of T cells in Graves' hyperthyroidism and ophthalmopathy (dated by TCRdb to between 2018 and 2021). At the level of the whole study: Peripheral blood was collected at initial diagnosis, before any treatment. To identify TCR V-J signatures that set the groups apart, the researchers used a discovery cohort of roughly 100 patients, made up of under 50 with Graves' ophthalmopathy and some 55 with stable Graves' hyperthyroidism. An independent validation cohort of 18 to 20 hyperthyroidism patients and over 15 patients who later progressed to ophthalmopathy tested prospective prediction of ophthalmopathy. For training and testing, the 95 to 100 patients in the discovery cohort were randomly divided in a 7:3 ratio. The study also compared thyroid tissue and blood T-cell repertoires from five or six Graves' hyperthyroidism patients. After blood sampling, hyperthyroidism patients were treated with methimazole at a starting dose of 30 mg daily, and ophthalmopathy patients were treated with high-dose intravenous methylprednisolone. TCR Vbeta CDR3 sequencing of 135 peripheral blood samples (over 40 ophthalmopathy, some 75 hyperthyroidism and roughly 17 progressor patients) is reported in the paper.

General conclusions and limits of the study: Ophthalmopathy was separated from stable hyperthyroidism by a 13 V-J signature model, with 87.88% sensitivity and approximately 81% specificity obtained in cross-validation and 80%/75% obtained in testing. In validation, the model predicted progression to ophthalmopathy a median of about 6.5 months before onset, with about 70% sensitivity and nearly 75% specificity. Sample size was not statistically predetermined, and investigators were not blinded to group allocation. Most expanded thyroid clonotypes (frequency above 0.001) were also detected in blood, suggesting blood repertoires may reflect thyroid immune responses.

Here the chain combines TRBV29-1 and TRBJ2-3; TRBD2 matches 11 bases in the middle. The clonotype originates from an older woman with Graves' ophthalmopathy. The sample comprised blood. The DNA is TGCAGCGTCGAGGGACTAGCGGACACAGATACGCAGTATTTT. Its protein reads: CSVEGLADTDTQYF.